The source of this T cell receptor beta chain is a study of blood T cells in healthy people across ages. Study conclusions and caveats: With donor CMV status unknown, expanded clonotype changes were possibly confounded.

A note on this clonotype: Its target is not known.

Sample-barcoded 5' priming and a J-beta primer mix drove a second PCR of about 6 to 11 cycles. TCRdb passed the 5' RACE reads through MiXCR, listing each CDR3 protein once. The sample records about 830,000 distinct CDR3 sequences, less than 80% being singletons. The sample consisted of blood. The TCR originated in a man aged 30 to 45 in good health.

Here the CDR3 reads CSAHSGGAHDTQYF. Written as DNA, the CDR3 is TGCAGTGCTCATAGCGGGGGGGCCCACGATACGCAGTATTTT. The chain employs TRBV20-1 and TRBJ2-3; TRBD2 matches at 11 bases. This CDR3 region has 14 residues. Germline CDR1 is DFQATT and CDR2 is SNEGSKA (reference sequence). Trimming cost V 5 bases and J 6 bases; bases outside gene matches: 7.